This T cell receptor (beta chain) was obtained from a study of radiotherapy plus CTLA-4 blockade in lung cancer. Across the study: Patients showed objective responses in 15% to 20% of cases, and disease control was achieved by 31%.

A note on this clone: Antigen: not known.

There are 14 residues in the CDR3. Trimming stripped 5 bases from V and 7 bases from J, with 17 bases between. Germline V gene sequence: CDR1 SGHRS, CDR2 YFSETQ. Profiled with immunoSEQ multiplex PCR; TCRdb holds only in-frame clones, not every one. The profile shows around 40,000 clones, about 75% of them singletons. Study outcomes and limitations: Response, reportedly, was best predicted by interferon-beta along with early blood T cell clone dynamics. TCR clones from tumors expanded in blood after radiotherapy plus ipilimumab.

The sequencing here drew on peripheral blood, taken from a patient treated with radiotherapy plus ipilimumab. This chain joins TRBV5-1 and TRBJ2-3; D is possibly TRBD2 (6 bases). The receptor's source is a human donor with non-small cell lung cancer who had stable disease on radiotherapy plus ipilimumab. CDR3 residues: CASRKGLEFYTQYF. The CDR3 DNA follows: TGCGCCAGCAGAAAGGGACTCGAGTTTTATACGCAGTATTTT.